This T cell receptor beta chain was observed in a study of blood T cell repertoires in COVID-19. This table comes from immunoSEQ multiplex PCR, and its TCRdb copy is limited to in-frame clones, with some not included. The repertoire holds 350,000 to 400,000 clones, with approximately 90% as singletons. Trimming cost V 7 bases and J 3 bases, with 7 bases left between them. From germline, CDR1 is MNHEY and CDR2 SMNVEV (reference sequence). The CDR3 runs 11 residues. The study drew participants aged about 18 to 90 years from 20 to 30 US areas. Cohort assignment relied on participant-reported clinical history.

The chain uses TRBV27 and TRBJ2-7; D perhaps matches TRBD2 (5 bases). The receptor's source is a woman younger than 45 with acute COVID-19. The sequenced material came from PBMCs or T cells enriched from blood (not recorded which). This chain's CDR3 is CASIGGYEQYF. CDR3 coding DNA: TGTGCCAGCATTGGAGGCTACGAGCAGTACTTC.